This TCR beta chain was identified during a study of T cell changes during pregnancy in multiple sclerosis. The germline V and J ends were trimmed by 4 bases and 0 bases, with 16 bases remaining between them. CDR3 size: 17 residues. The germline CDR1 and CDR2 sequences are MNHEY and SMNVEV (reference sequence). TCRdb's table, derived via immunoSEQ multiplex PCR, lists solely in-frame clones and lacks some. This sample has more than 40,000 clones, with more than 85% found just once. The chain employs TRBV27 and TRBJ2-1; D possibly corresponds to TRBD2 (6 bases). This clonotype originated in a female donor with multiple sclerosis, enrolled in a pregnancy study. The input for sequencing was CD8+ T cells from peripheral blood mononuclear cells, taken after pregnancy. In nucleotides, the CDR3 is TGTGCCAGCAGTTCATTTAGCGGCTTGAGCTCCTACAATGAGCAGTTCTTC. Residues: CASSSFSGLSSYNEQFF.